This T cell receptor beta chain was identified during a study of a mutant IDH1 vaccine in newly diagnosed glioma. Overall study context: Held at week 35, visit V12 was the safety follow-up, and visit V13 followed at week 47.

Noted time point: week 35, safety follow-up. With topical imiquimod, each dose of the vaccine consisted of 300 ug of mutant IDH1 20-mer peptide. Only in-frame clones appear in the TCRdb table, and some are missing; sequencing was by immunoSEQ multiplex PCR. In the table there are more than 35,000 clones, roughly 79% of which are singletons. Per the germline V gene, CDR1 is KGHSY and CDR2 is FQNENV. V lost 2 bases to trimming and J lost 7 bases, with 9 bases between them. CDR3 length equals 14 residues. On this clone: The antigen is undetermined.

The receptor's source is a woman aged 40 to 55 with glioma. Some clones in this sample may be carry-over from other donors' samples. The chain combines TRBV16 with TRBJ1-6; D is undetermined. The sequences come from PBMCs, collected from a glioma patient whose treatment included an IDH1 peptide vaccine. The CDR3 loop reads CASSQRAVNSPLHF. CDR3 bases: TGTGCCAGCAGCCAAAGGGCCGTCAATTCACCCCTCCACTTT. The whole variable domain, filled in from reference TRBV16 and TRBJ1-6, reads GEEVAQTPKHLVRGEGQKAKLYCAPIKGHSYVFWYQQVLKNEFKFLISFQNENVFDETGMPKERFSAKCLPNSPCSLEIQATKLEDSAVYFCASSQRAVNSPLHFGNGTRLTVT.